A single sample is the source of the 20 T cell receptor beta chains below, sequenced in a study of cytomegalovirus exposure and HLA in healthy donors. With 60 Vbeta and 13 Jbeta primers, the PCR was carried out. Clones were read by immunoSEQ multiplex PCR, and TCRdb kept only the in-frame ones, dropping some. The sample contains about 140,000 clones, about 70% of which appear only once. Input material: PBMCs. These receptors were collected from a woman in her 40s in good health and CMV-seronegative.

V gene TRBV18 combines with J gene TRBJ2-3; maybe TRBD2 (6 bases). This CDR3 spans 18 amino acids. Deletions cut 3 bases from V and 4 bases from J, with 23 bases between. From germline, CDR1 is KGHSH and CDR2 LQKENI. CDR3 sequence reads: CASSPPNGREASADTQYF. In DNA, the CDR3 is TGTGCCAGCTCACCCCCGAATGGCAGGGAGGCGAGCGCAGATACGCAGTATTTT.

The chain recombines TRBV7-2 with TRBJ1-3, with D possibly TRBD1 on 6 matching bases. Trimming stripped 5 bases from V and 12 bases from J, with 17 bases between. The germline gives CDR1 SGHTA, CDR2 FQGNSA. This CDR3 has 13 residues. For the CDR3, the DNA is TGTGCCAGCAGCCCTAACTTGGGGGGGCACATATATTTT. It codes for CASSPNLGGHIYF. Together with reference TRBV7-2 and TRBJ1-3, the CDR3 gives the full variable domain: GAGVSQSPSNKVTEKGKDVELRCDPISGHTALYWYRQSLGQGLEFLIYFQGNSAPDKSGLPSDRFSAERTGGSVSTLTIQRTQQEDSAVYLCASSPNLGGHIYFGEGSWLTVV.

V is TRBV7-9 and J is TRBJ2-1; perhaps TRBD2 as D (5 bases). CDR3 length: 19 residues. V was clipped by 5 bases and J by 0 bases, with 23 bases between them. In germline, CDR1 is SEHNR, CDR2 FQNEAQ (reference sequence). CDR3 sequence reads: CASSPEAGAIRSSYNEQFF. The CDR3 bases are TGTGCCAGCAGCCCCGAGGCGGGTGCCATACGAAGCTCCTACAATGAGCAGTTCTTC.

This clone occurred a few times. V and J are TRBV6-5 and TRBJ1-5; the match to TRBD1 covers 8 bases. The CDR3 spans 13 residues. The V gene end was trimmed by 6 bases and the J gene end by 7 bases; junction bases not matched to a gene: 5. Per the germline V gene, CDR1 is MNHEY and CDR2 is SVGAGI. The CDR3 reads CASRPPGGQPQHF. The CDR3 nucleotides read TGTGCCAGCAGACCTCCAGGGGGCCAGCCCCAGCATTTT.

The gene calls are TRBV2 and TRBJ2-3; 11 bases fit TRBD2. Looked up from germline, CDR1 is SNHLY and CDR2 is FYNNEI. The length of the CDR3 is 18 residues. V dropped 6 bases and J dropped 2; count of bases not matched to a gene: 13. The DNA for the CDR3 is TGTGCCAGCAGCCGCCTCCCTAGCGGGGGGTCCAACACAGATACGCAGTATTTT. It translates to CASSRLPSGGSNTDTQYF.

The chain is built from TRBV27 and TRBJ1-1; D uncertain. Looked up from germline, CDR1 is MNHEY and CDR2 is SMNVEV (reference sequence). The CDR3 loop spans 13 amino acids. V was cut by 8 bases and J by 4 bases, with 14 bases left in between. The DNA of the CDR3 is TGTGCCAGCGCTGCCGGGGTGGGCACTGAAGCTTTCTTT. Protein sequence: CASAAGVGTEAFF.

The V gene is TRBV20-1, the J gene TRBJ2-1; a weak D match, TRBD1 (6 bases). The CDR3 covers 10 residues. Germline lookup yields CDR1 DFQATT and CDR2 SNEGSKA (reference sequence). The CDR3 reads CRGGYNEQFF. As DNA, the CDR3 is TGCCGAGGGGGCTACAATGAGCAGTTCTTC.

The chain combines TRBV29-1 with TRBJ2-2; tentative D call: TRBD1 (6 bases). V was clipped by 4 bases and J by 4 bases, with 10 bases between them. This CDR3 is 13 amino acids long. Germline values: CDR1 SQVTM, CDR2 ANQGSEA. The CDR3 DNA is TGCAGCGTTGTGGGGGCGGGCACCGGGGAGCTGTTTTTT. Translated, it gives CSVVGAGTGELFF.

The chain combines TRBV28 with TRBJ1-2, with a tentative D call TRBD1 (6 bases). Germline CDR1 and CDR2: MDHEN and SYDVKM. This CDR3 comprises 13 residues. V shed 9 bases and J shed 6 bases, with 17 bases lying between them. CDR3 nucleotides: TGTGCCAGTTACTCAGGGGAATCTAATGGCTACACCTTC. Translating gives CASYSGESNGYTF.

This clone has a single count. The genes are TRBV4-1 and TRBJ1-2, with a tentative D call TRBD1 (5 bases). CDR1 is MGHRA and CDR2 is YSYEKL in the germline V gene. The V gene lost 0 bases and the J gene lost 5 bases, with 10 bases spanning the gap. This CDR3 has 14 amino acids. CDR3 bases: TGCGCCAGCAGCCAAGACACAGGTATTTATGGCTACACCTTC. This codes for CASSQDTGIYGYTF.

V gene TRBV5-1 combines with J gene TRBJ2-1; TRBD2 might be the D (6 bases). Germline CDR1 is SGHRS and CDR2 is YFSETQ. CDR3 length equals 14 residues. V lost 1 base to trimming and J lost 7 bases, with 12 bases between them. The CDR3 nucleotides are TGCGCCAGCAGCTTGTGGCTAGCGTTGAATGAGCAGTTCTTC. Protein product: CASSLWLALNEQFF.

The chain carries TRBV27 and TRBJ1-6; possible D gene TRBD1, 6 bases. Germline-derived CDR1 and CDR2 are MNHEY and SMNVEV (reference sequence). The CDR3 has 15 amino acids. Between the trimmed V and J ends, which lost 2 bases and 8 bases, there was a span of 13 bases. The CDR3 region has the DNA TGTGCCAGCAGTTTAAATCAGGGGTTCGATTCACCCCTCCACTTT. Encoded protein: CASSLNQGFDSPLHF.

This chain links TRBV6-5 with TRBJ2-7; no definite D call. The CDR3 consists of 13 residues. Germline V lookup: CDR1 MNHEY, CDR2 SVGAGI. The V gene lost 0 bases and the J gene lost 4 bases, with 7 bases spanning the gap. CDR3 in DNA: TGTGCCAGCAGTTACTCCACGCTATACGAGCAGTACTTC. Residues: CASSYSTLYEQYF.

This chain's CDR3 is CASRHLPGVHLYEQYF. In nucleotides, the CDR3 is TGTGCCAGCAGACACCTCCCGGGAGTCCACCTCTACGAGCAGTACTTC. The chain links TRBV7-7 to TRBJ2-7; D might be TRBD2 (6 bases). The germline V gene has CDR1 SSHAT and CDR2 FNYEAQ (reference sequence). This CDR3 has 16 amino acids. Trimming removed 6 bases at V and 3 bases at J, with 21 bases between.

The chain joins TRBV11-2 to TRBJ2-1, with D possibly being TRBD2 (6 bases). This CDR3 contains 13 residues. In germline, CDR1 is SGHAT, CDR2 FQNNGV. V was pared by 5 bases and J by 5 bases, with 10 bases between. CDR3 nucleotides: TGTGCCAGCAGCCCGGGGACTCACAATGAGCAGTTCTTC. Its protein product is CASSPGTHNEQFF.

The J gene is TRBJ1-1, the V gene TRBV19; unclear D gene. Trimming removed 4 bases at V and 0 bases at J, with 15 bases between. Germline CDR1 reads LNHDA; CDR2 reads SQIVND (reference sequence). This CDR3 is 16 amino acids long. CDR3 bases: TGTGCCAGTAGTAGTCGGGGTTCATTTATGAACACTGAAGCTTTCTTT. Residues: CASSSRGSFMNTEAFF.

J is TRBJ1-2 and V is TRBV5-6, with no clear D. This CDR3 region has 14 residues. From germline, CDR1 is SGHDT and CDR2 YYEEEE. Trimming removed 1 base at V and 3 bases at J, with 10 bases between. CDR3 amino acids: CASSLRGSYYGYTF. DNA for the CDR3: TGTGCCAGCAGCTTGCGAGGGTCCTACTATGGCTACACCTTC.

The gene calls are TRBV2 and TRBJ2-1; D may be TRBD2 (5 bases). Germline V gene lookup returns CDR1 SNHLY and CDR2 FYNNEI. V was pared by 2 bases and J by 2 bases, with 13 bases between. The CDR3 is 16 amino acids. CDR3 sequence (DNA): TGTGCCAGCAGTGAACACGTAGCGAATCCCTACAATGAGCAGTTCTTC. Translated: CASSEHVANPYNEQFF.

V gene TRBV27 combines with J gene TRBJ1-1; D unresolved. V was clipped by 2 bases and J by 0 bases, with 7 bases between them. CDR1 MNHEY and CDR2 SMNVEV come from the germline V gene (reference sequence). This CDR3 is 14 amino acids long. The CDR3 nucleotides read TGTGCCAGCAGTTTACACGGTTTGAACACTGAAGCTTTCTTT. Its translation is CASSLHGLNTEAFF.

The rearrangement links TRBV5-4 to TRBJ1-1, with 8 positions matching TRBD1. The trim removed 1 base at V and 1 base at J, leaving 0 bases unmatched. Germline V gene data show CDR1 as SGHNT and CDR2 as YYREEE (reference sequence). CDR3 length: 14 residues. The CDR3 DNA follows: TGTGCCAGCAGCTTGACAGGGGGGAACACTGAAGCTTTCTTT. This gives the protein CASSLTGGNTEAFF.